This T cell receptor (beta chain) originates from a study of regulatory T cells in long-lasting Graves disease. Study in general: The criterion for persistent Graves' disease was over 5 years of antithyroid drugs with positive TSH receptor antibodies.

Study-wide findings and caveats: Persistent disease favored TRBV28, TRBJ1-2 and TRBJ2-5. New patients shared fewer public clonotypes (roughly 910) than persistent patients did (fewer than 3,000).

Time point denoted: persistent/refractory GD, antithyroid drugs over 5 years with positive TRAb. TCR sequences were obtained from RNA taken from PBMCs. This clonotype turned up a few times. Its specificity is not known. With 1 base removed from V and 3 bases from J, the gap between germline ends came to 12 bases. CDR1 and CDR2 from the germline V gene are DFQATT and SNEGSKA (reference sequence). This CDR3 comprises 15 residues. Arm-PCR of CDR3 regions and iRepertoire HTBI primers were the basis on which TCR beta libraries were built. Under the authors' procedure: Identified across the samples were 50 to 70 TRBV segments and about 14 TRBJ segments. In TCRdb, the multiplex PCR reads were re-called with MiXCR into one record per CDR3 protein. In this record, the V and J calls reflect TCRdb's handling and not the investigators' own analysis. This sample carries some 450,000 distinct CDR3 sequences, roughly a quarter of them seen once, and the ten largest clones take approximately 28%.

This chain uses TRBV20-1 with TRBJ2-2; D remains ambiguous. The sequencing used peripheral blood mononuclear cells (PBMCs), collected when the disease was refractory, from a patient treated with antithyroid drugs. The receptor was derived from a female donor with Graves disease. The CDR3 nucleotides read TGCAGTGCTAGAGTTTGGAGCGAGGACACCGGGGAGCTGTTTTTT. This encodes CSARVWSEDTGELFF.